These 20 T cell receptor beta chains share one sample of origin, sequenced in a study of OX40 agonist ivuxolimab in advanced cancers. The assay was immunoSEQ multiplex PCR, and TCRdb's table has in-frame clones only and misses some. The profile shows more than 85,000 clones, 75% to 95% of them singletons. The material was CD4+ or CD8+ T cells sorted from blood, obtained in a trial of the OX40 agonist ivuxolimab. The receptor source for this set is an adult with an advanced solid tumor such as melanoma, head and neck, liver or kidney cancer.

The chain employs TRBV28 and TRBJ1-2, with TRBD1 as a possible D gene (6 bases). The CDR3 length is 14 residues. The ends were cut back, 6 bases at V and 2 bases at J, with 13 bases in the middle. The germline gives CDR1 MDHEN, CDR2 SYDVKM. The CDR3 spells CASRVGGANYGYTF. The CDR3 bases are TGTGCCAGCAGGGTCGGGGGGGCCAACTATGGCTACACCTTC.

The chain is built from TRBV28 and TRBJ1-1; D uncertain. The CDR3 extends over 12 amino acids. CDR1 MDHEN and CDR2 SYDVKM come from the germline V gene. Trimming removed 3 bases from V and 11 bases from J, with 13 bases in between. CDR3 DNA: TGTGCCAGCAGTTTTTTGGGAGGAGCGGCTTTCTTT. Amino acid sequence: CASSFLGGAAFF.

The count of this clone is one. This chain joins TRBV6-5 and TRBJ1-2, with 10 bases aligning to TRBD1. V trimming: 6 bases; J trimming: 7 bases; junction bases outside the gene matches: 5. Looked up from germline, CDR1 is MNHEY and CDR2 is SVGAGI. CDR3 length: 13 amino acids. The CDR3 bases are TGTGCCAGCAGCTTAGGGACAGGGGCTGGCTACACCTTC. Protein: CASSLGTGAGYTF.

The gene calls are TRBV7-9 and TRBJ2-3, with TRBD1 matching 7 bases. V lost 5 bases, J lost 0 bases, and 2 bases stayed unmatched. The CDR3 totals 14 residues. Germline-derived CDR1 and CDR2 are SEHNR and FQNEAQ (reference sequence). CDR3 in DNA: TGTGCCAGCAGCCGGACAGGAAGCACAGATACGCAGTATTTT. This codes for CASSRTGSTDTQYF.

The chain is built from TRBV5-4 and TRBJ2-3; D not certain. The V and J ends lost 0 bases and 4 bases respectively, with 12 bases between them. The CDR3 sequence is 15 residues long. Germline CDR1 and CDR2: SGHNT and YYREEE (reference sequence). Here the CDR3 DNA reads TGTGCCAGCAGCTTGGAACCAAATTCGGCAGATACGCAGTATTTT. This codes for CASSLEPNSADTQYF.

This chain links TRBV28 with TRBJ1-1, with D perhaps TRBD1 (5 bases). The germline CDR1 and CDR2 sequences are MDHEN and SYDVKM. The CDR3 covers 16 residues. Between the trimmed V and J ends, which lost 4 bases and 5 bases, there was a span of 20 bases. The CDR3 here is CASSSMGLGVGTEAFF. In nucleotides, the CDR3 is TGTGCCAGCAGTTCTATGGGGTTAGGGGTCGGAACTGAAGCTTTCTTT.

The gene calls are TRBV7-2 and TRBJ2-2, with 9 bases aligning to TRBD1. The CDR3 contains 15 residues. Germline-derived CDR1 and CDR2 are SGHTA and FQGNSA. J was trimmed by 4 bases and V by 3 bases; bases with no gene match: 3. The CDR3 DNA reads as TGTGCCAGCAGCTTGACAGGGGGTCTCACCGGGGAGCTGTTTTTT. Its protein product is CASSLTGGLTGELFF.

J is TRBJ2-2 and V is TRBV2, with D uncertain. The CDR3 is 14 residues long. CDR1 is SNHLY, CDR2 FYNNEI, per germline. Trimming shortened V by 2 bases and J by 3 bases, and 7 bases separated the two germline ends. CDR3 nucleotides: TGTGCCAGCAGTGAACTCCGGTACACCGGGGAGCTGTTTTTT. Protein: CASSELRYTGELFF. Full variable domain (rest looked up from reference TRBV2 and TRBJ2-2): EPEVTQTPSHQVTQMGQEVILRCVPISNHLYFYWYRQILGQKVEFLVSFYNNEISEKSEIFDDQFSVERPDGSNFTLKIRSTKLEDSAMYFCASSELRYTGELFFGEGSRLTVL.

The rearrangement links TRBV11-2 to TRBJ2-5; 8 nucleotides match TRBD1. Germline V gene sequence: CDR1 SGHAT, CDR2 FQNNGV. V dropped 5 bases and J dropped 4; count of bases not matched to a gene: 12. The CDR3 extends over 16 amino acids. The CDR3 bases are TGTGCCAGCAGCCGGAACCGACAGGGGTCCGGAGAGACCCAGTACTTC. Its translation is CASSRNRQGSGETQYF. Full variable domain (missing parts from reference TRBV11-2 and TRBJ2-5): EAGVAQSPRYKIIEKRQSVAFWCNPISGHATLYWYQQILGQGPKLLIQFQNNGVVDDSQLPKDRFSAERLKGVDSTLKIQPAKLEDSAVYLCASSRNRQGSGETQYFGPGTRLLVL.

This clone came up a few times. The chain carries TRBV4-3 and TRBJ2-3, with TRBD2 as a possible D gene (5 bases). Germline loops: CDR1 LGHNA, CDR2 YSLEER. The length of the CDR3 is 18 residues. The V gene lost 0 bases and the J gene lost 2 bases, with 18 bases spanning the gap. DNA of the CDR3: TGCGCCAGCAGCCAAGAGAGGGAGTCGGGTGGGTTCACAGATACGCAGTATTTT. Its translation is CASSQERESGGFTDTQYF.

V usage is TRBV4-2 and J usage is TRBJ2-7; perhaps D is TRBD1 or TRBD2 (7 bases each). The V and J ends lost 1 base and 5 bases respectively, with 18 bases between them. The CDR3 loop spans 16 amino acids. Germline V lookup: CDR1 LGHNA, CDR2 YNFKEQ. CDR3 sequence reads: CASSQASGTDSNEQYF. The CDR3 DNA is TGTGCCAGCAGCCAAGCGAGCGGGACAGACAGTAACGAGCAGTACTTC.

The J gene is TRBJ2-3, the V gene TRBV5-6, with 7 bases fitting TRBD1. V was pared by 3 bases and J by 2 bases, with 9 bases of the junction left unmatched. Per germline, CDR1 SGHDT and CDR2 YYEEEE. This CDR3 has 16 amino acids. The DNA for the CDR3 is TGTGCCAGCAGCTCACAGGGGATGGCCTACACAGATACGCAGTATTTT. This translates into CASSSQGMAYTDTQYF.

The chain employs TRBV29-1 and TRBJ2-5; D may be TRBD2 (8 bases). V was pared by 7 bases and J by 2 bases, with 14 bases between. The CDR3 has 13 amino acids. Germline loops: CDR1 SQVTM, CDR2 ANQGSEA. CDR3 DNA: TGCAGCGCCGGGGGGGGACAGCAAGAGACCCAGTACTTC. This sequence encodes CSAGGGQQETQYF.

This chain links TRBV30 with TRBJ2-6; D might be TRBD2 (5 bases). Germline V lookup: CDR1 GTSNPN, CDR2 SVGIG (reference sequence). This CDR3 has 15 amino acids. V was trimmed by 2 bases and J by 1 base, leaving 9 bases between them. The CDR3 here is CAWSKTSSGANVLTF. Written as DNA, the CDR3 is TGTGCCTGGAGTAAAACTAGTTCTGGGGCCAACGTCCTGACTTTC.

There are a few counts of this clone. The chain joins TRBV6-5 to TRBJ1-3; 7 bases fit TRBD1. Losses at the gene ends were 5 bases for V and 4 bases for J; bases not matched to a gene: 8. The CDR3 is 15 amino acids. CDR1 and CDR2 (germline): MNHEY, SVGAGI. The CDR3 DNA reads TGTGCCAGCAGTCCCGACAGGGCCGCAGGAAACACCATATATTTT. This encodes CASSPDRAAGNTIYF.

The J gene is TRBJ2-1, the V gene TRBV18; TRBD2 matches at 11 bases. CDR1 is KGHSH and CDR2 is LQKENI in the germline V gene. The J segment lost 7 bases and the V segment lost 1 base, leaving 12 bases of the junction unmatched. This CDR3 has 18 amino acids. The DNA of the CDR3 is TGTGCCAGCTCACCACGGATAGCGGGAGGGCCCTTGGGGAATGAGCAGTTCTTC. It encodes CASSPRIAGGPLGNEQFF.

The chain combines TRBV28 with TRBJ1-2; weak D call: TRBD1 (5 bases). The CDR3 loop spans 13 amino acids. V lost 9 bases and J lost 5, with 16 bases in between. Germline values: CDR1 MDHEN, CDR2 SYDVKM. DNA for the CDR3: TGTGCCAGTACCCCAGGGATTGCTTATGGCTACACCTTC. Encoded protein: CASTPGIAYGYTF.

The CDR3 bases are TGTGCCAGCAGCCCAGCTGGGGGGTGGGCTGAAGCTTTCTTT. It yields the protein CASSPAGGWAEAFF. The genes are TRBV9 and TRBJ1-1; maybe TRBD1 (5 bases). Trimming removed 4 bases at V and 6 bases at J, with 16 bases between. Germline loops: CDR1 SGDLS, CDR2 YYNGEE. The CDR3 spans 14 residues.

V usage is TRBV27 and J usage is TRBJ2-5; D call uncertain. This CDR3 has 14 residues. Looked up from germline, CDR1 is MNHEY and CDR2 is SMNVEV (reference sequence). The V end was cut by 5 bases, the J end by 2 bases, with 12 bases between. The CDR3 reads CASSPNNLQETQYF. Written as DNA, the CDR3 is TGTGCCAGCAGTCCAAACAACCTACAAGAGACCCAGTACTTC.

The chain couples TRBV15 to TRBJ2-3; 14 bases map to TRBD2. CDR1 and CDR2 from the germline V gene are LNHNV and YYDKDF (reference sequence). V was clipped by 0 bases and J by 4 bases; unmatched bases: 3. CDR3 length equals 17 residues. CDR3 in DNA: TGTGCCACCAGCAGAGACAAGGGACTAGCGGGAGCAGATACGCAGTATTTT. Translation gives CATSRDKGLAGADTQYF.